Each of the 13 T cell receptor beta chains below was sequenced from the same sample in a study of blood T cells in healthy people across ages. Primed by a sample-barcoded 5' primer and a J-beta primer mix, a second PCR proceeded for about 6 to 11 cycles. TCRdb re-derived calls from the 5' RACE reads in MiXCR, one entry per CDR3 protein. The sample yields roughly 930,000 distinct CDR3 sequences, 45% to 50% seen once. Specimen: blood. The receptors come from a man aged 25-45 years in good health.

This rearrangement joins TRBV7-9 to TRBJ2-3, with 8 bases aligning to TRBD1. This CDR3 has 17 amino acids. CDR1 is SEHNR and CDR2 is FQNEAQ in the germline V gene (reference sequence). Germline trimming cut 1 base from V and 0 bases from J; bases unmatched to any gene: 6. CDR3 amino acids: CASSLDLGDRSTDTQYF. CDR3 coding DNA: TGTGCCAGCAGCTTAGATCTCGGGGACAGGAGCACAGATACGCAGTATTTT.

CDR3 DNA sequence: TGTGCCACCAACTCGGGGGTGCGGGAGACCCAGTACTTC. Translated, it gives CATNSGVRETQYF. The rearrangement joins TRBV15 to TRBJ2-5; tentative D call: TRBD2 (6 bases). Germline values: CDR1 LNHNV, CDR2 YYDKDF (reference sequence). CDR3 length: 13 residues. With 7 bases removed from V and 5 bases from J, the gap between germline ends came to 14 bases.

The rearrangement links TRBV20-1 to TRBJ2-5, with D maybe TRBD1 (5 bases). Germline assignment: CDR1 DFQATT and CDR2 SNEGSKA (reference sequence). V lost 3 bases and J lost 2, with 16 bases in between. The CDR3 is made up of 15 amino acids. The CDR3 bases are TGCAGTGCTAGGAGGTGGGGCGTGGTACAAGAGACCCAGTACTTC. This sequence encodes CSARRWGVVQETQYF.

About this clonotype: This sequence may be a read error, since a much larger clone differs from it by one base. V and J are TRBV6-2 or TRBV6-3 and TRBJ2-7; D call uncertain. Germline V gives CDR1 MNHEY, CDR2 SVGEGT. The V end was cut by 4 bases, the J end by 0 bases, with 13 bases between. CDR3 length: 15 amino acids. The CDR3 loop is CASSSRRLSSYEQYF. CDR3 sequence (DNA): TGTGCCAGCAGTTCGCGACGCCTGAGCTCCTACGAGCAGTACTTC.

The chain recombines TRBV6-1 with TRBJ1-2, with 7 bases identical to TRBD1. After removal of 8 bases from V and 1 base from J, the junction contained 10 bases not matched to a gene. Germline CDR1 MNHNS, CDR2 SASEGT. The CDR3 is made up of 15 amino acids. CDR3 residues: CASGAGTAYNYGYTF. CDR3 in DNA: TGTGCCAGCGGGGCCGGGACAGCTTATAACTATGGCTACACCTTC.

About this clonotype: One end of the junction is discordant with germline, which a read error may explain. The chain joins TRBV29-1 to TRBJ2-6, with 9 bases fitting TRBD1. The CDR3 runs to 15 residues. Germline V gene data show CDR1 as SQVTM and CDR2 as ANQGSEA. CDR3 protein: CSVGDRDSGANDLTF. The CDR3 DNA is TGCAGCGTTGGGGACAGGGACTCTGGGGCCAACGACCTGACTTTC.

This sequence joins TRBV7-2 and TRBJ2-5; D remains ambiguous. Per germline, CDR1 SGHTA and CDR2 FQGNSA. Trimming removed 0 bases at V and 3 bases at J, with 8 bases between. The CDR3 extends over 14 amino acids. This CDR3 reads CASSLAAGKETQYF. The CDR3 DNA sequence: TGTGCCAGCAGCTTAGCGGCAGGCAAAGAGACCCAGTACTTC.

The gene calls are TRBV12-3 or TRBV12-4 and TRBJ2-7; 7 bases fit TRBD2. The CDR3 length is 15 residues. J gave up 3 bases and V 4 bases, and 9 bases lay outside the gene matches. The CDR3 nucleotides read TGTGCCAGCAGTTCCCGGGCTAGCGGCAACTACGAGCAGTACTTC. It encodes CASSSRASGNYEQYF.

The chain uses TRBV20-1 and TRBJ1-5; 9 nucleotides line up with TRBD1. This CDR3 is built from 14 residues. Germline trimming cut 3 bases from V and 3 bases from J; bases unmatched to any gene: 3. The V gene's germline CDR1 is DFQATT and CDR2 SNEGSKA (reference sequence). This chain's CDR3 is CSASNRGHNQPQHF. Written as DNA, the CDR3 is TGCAGTGCTAGCAACAGGGGGCACAATCAGCCCCAGCATTTT.

V and J are TRBV15 and TRBJ2-7; possibly TRBD1 or TRBD2 for D (5 bases each). There are 14 residues in the CDR3. The V and J ends lost 3 bases and 10 bases respectively, with 19 bases between them. Per the germline V gene, CDR1 is LNHNV and CDR2 is YYDKDF (reference sequence). CDR3 nucleotide sequence: TGTGCCACCAGCAGCTCCACGGGACCTCGACCCCAGTACTTC. Its protein product is CATSSSTGPRPQYF. The full variable domain, rest sourced from reference TRBV15 and TRBJ2-7, is DAMVIQNPRYQVTQFGKPVTLSCSQTLNHNVMYWYQQKSSQAPKLLFHYYDKDFNNEADTPDNFQSRRPNTSFCFLDIRSPGLGDTAMYLCATSSSTGPRPQYFGPGTRLTVT.

This clonotype was detected only a few times. The V gene is TRBV20-1, the J gene TRBJ1-2, with a tentative D call TRBD1 (5 bases). The CDR3 extends over 14 amino acids. V gave up 4 bases and J gave up 5 bases, with 17 bases separating them. The germline V gene encodes CDR1 DFQATT and CDR2 SNEGSKA (reference sequence). CDR3 in amino acids: CSAKNPGLAYGYTF. CDR3 DNA: TGCAGTGCTAAGAATCCGGGGCTCGCTTATGGCTACACCTTC.

This clonotype has a single count. The chain has TRBV2 and TRBJ1-5; D is perhaps TRBD1 (5 bases). V was trimmed by 8 bases and J by 4 bases, leaving 12 bases between them. The CDR3 contains 13 residues. Germline V gives CDR1 SNHLY, CDR2 FYNNEI. The CDR3, as DNA: TGTGCCAGCCGATGGGACGGGAATCAGCCCCAGCATTTT. Protein product: CASRWDGNQPQHF.

This clonotype was seen only a few times. The chain recombines TRBV6-1 with TRBJ2-1; D is possibly TRBD2 (7 bases). The germline V gene has CDR1 MNHNS and CDR2 SASEGT. Trimming removed 7 bases from V and 5 bases from J, with 18 bases in between. This CDR3 comprises 15 residues. In nucleotides, the CDR3 is TGTGCCAGCACCGGGGAGGGGGTCCGAGACAATGAGCAGTTCTTC. Its translation: CASTGEGVRDNEQFF.